This passage covers 26 T cell receptor beta chains from one sample sequenced in a study of response to subunit inactivated influenza vaccine. From the RT-PCR reads, TCRdb called clonotypes with MiXCR, one entry per CDR3 protein. The sample yields about 620,000 distinct CDR3 sequences, approximately 10% seen once. The sample was also reused in another study, on T cells expressing NK-cell markers. That study adds: As the method of synthesis, 5'RACE template switching with UMIs yielded TCR beta cDNA.

Specimen: PBMCs from blood, collected on the day of vaccination. The source is a man aged 45-60 years who received an inactivated influenza vaccine.

The sample holds a few counts of this clonotype. This chain connects TRBV12-3 or TRBV12-4 to TRBJ1-6, with 10 bases identical to TRBD1. The CDR3 has 15 amino acids. Trimming at V came to 0 bases and at J to 10 bases, leaving 3 bases not matched to a gene. CDR3 DNA sequence: TGTGCCAGCAGTTTAGCCGGGACAGGGGTCTCACCCCTCCACTTT. Translated, it gives CASSLAGTGVSPLHF.

The V and J genes are TRBV20-1 and TRBJ2-5; a possible D gene is TRBD2 (5 bases). The V gene's germline CDR1 is DFQATT and CDR2 SNEGSKA (reference sequence). V dropped 4 bases and J dropped 5 bases, with 20 bases sitting between them. CDR3 length: 15 amino acids. The CDR3 sequence: CSATKAPRGTETQYF. CDR3 DNA sequence: TGCAGTGCTACGAAGGCCCCCCGGGGTACGGAGACCCAGTACTTC.

This rearrangement joins TRBV27 to TRBJ2-1; 7 bases align to TRBD1. Germline V gene lookup returns CDR1 MNHEY and CDR2 SMNVEV (reference sequence). The V gene end was trimmed by 0 bases and the J gene end by 7 bases; junction bases not matched to a gene: 6. This CDR3 has 15 residues. The DNA of the CDR3 is TGTGCCAGCAGTTTATCCCAGACAGGGTTGAATGAGCAGTTCTTC. It translates to CASSLSQTGLNEQFF.

This clonotype was counted only a few times. The V and J genes are TRBV25-1 and TRBJ2-5, with D possibly being TRBD2 (5 bases). Germline V gene lookup returns CDR1 MGHDK and CDR2 SYGVNS. The V gene lost 1 base and the J gene lost 5 bases, with 8 bases spanning the gap. This CDR3 comprises 13 residues. The CDR3 region has the DNA TGTGCCAGCAGTGAATTCGGGGTGGAGACCCAGTACTTC. This gives the protein CASSEFGVETQYF.

Here the CDR3 DNA reads TGTGCCAGCAGCTTAGGGTGGCAGACAACAGATACGCAGTATTTT. This encodes CASSLGWQTTDTQYF. V usage is TRBV11-2 and J usage is TRBJ2-3; D is ambiguous. Trimming left V 1 base short and J 3 bases short, with 11 bases between. CDR1 is SGHAT, CDR2 FQNNGV, per germline. This CDR3 is 15 amino acids long.

V usage is TRBV4-2 and J usage is TRBJ2-7, with a possible D match to TRBD1 (5 bases). Germline values: CDR1 LGHNA, CDR2 YNFKEQ. The CDR3 runs to 16 residues. The V end was cut by 1 base, the J end by 2 bases, with 15 bases between. CDR3 nucleotide sequence: TGTGCCAGCAGCCAAGGGGTGACAGTTGGGCCCTACGAGCAGTACTTC. It translates to CASSQGVTVGPYEQYF.

There are a few counts of this clonotype. The rearrangement joins TRBV5-1 to TRBJ2-3; 8 bases agree with TRBD2. The CDR3 loop spans 19 amino acids. The V gene end was trimmed by 0 bases and the J gene end by 2 bases; junction bases not matched to a gene: 14. Germline CDR1 is SGHRS and CDR2 is YFSETQ. The CDR3 DNA reads as TGCGCCAGCAGCTTGGACCCAGGGCCTACAGCGGGAGACACAGATACGCAGTATTTT. It translates to CASSLDPGPTAGDTDTQYF.

The rearrangement uses TRBV28 and TRBJ1-5; D might be TRBD1 (5 bases). V lost 10 bases, J lost 3 bases, and 19 bases lay in between. Looked up from germline, CDR1 is MDHEN and CDR2 is SYDVKM. The CDR3 is made up of 15 amino acids. Here the CDR3 reads CATRGFRQSNQPQHF. In nucleotides, the CDR3 is TGTGCCACACGGGGGTTCCGACAGTCCAATCAGCCCCAGCATTTT.

The chain is built from TRBV4-2 and TRBJ2-3; D gene uncertain. CDR1 is LGHNA, CDR2 YNFKEQ, per germline. The CDR3 is 15 residues long. V was cut by 0 bases and J by 8 bases, with 15 bases left in between. CDR3 residues: CASSQDSDLLSTQYF. In DNA form, the CDR3 reads TGTGCCAGCAGCCAAGATTCGGACCTCCTTAGTACGCAGTATTTT.

This clonotype occurred many times. J is TRBJ1-2 and V is TRBV15, with no clear D. Germline V gene lookup returns CDR1 LNHNV and CDR2 YYDKDF (reference sequence). The CDR3 consists of 14 residues. Trimming took 0 bases from V and 9 from J, leaving 14 bases between them. The CDR3 DNA follows: TGTGCCACCAGCAGAGATTGGTCAGAAAAAAGCTACACCTTC. Its translation: CATSRDWSEKSYTF.

The chain links TRBV6-1 to TRBJ2-2; 7 positions match TRBD2. Per germline, CDR1 MNHNS and CDR2 SASEGT. J was trimmed by 7 bases and V by 0 bases; bases with no gene match: 8. The CDR3 has 16 amino acids. The CDR3 nucleotides read TGTGCCAGCAGTGAAGCGGGGGGGATTCGTGTCGGGGAGCTGTTTTTT. It yields the protein CASSEAGGIRVGELFF.

This clonotype showed up many times. This rearrangement joins TRBV6-2 or TRBV6-3 to TRBJ1-5; 7 bases fit TRBD1. Germline CDR1 and CDR2: MNHEY and SVGEGT. V was pared by 2 bases and J by 7 bases, with 5 bases of the junction left unmatched. The CDR3 spans 14 residues. DNA of the CDR3: TGTGCCAGCAGTTACGCAGGGGGTATCCAGCCCCAGCATTTT. Translation: CASSYAGGIQPQHF.

This clonotype was observed a few times. The chain is built from TRBV27 and TRBJ2-3; 13 bases align to TRBD2. Per germline, CDR1 MNHEY and CDR2 SMNVEV (reference sequence). V shed 3 bases, J shed 0 bases, and the junction held 6 bases outside the gene matches. The CDR3 contains 18 residues. CDR3 loop: CASSFVLAGGTSTDTQYF. The CDR3 DNA is TGTGCCAGCAGTTTTGTACTAGCGGGGGGGACTAGCACAGATACGCAGTATTTT.

The V call is TRBV6-5, the J call TRBJ2-7; D gene unclear. This CDR3 contains 15 residues. Germline lookup yields CDR1 MNHEY and CDR2 SVGAGI. Trimming removed 0 bases at V and 3 bases at J, with 12 bases between. The CDR3 region is CASSYSTLPVYEQYF. CDR3 DNA: TGTGCCAGCAGTTACTCGACACTTCCAGTCTACGAGCAGTACTTC.

The table lists this clonotype with a few counts. The rearrangement links TRBV6-2 or TRBV6-3 to TRBJ2-4; either TRBD1 or TRBD2 may fit D (6 bases each). The CDR3 is 14 amino acids. CDR1 and CDR2 (germline): MNHEY, SVGEGT. V dropped 2 bases and J dropped 7 bases, with 12 bases sitting between them. The CDR3 DNA sequence: TGTGCCAGCAGTTACACCGGGGGCCGGAACATTCAGTACTTC. Translating gives CASSYTGGRNIQYF.

The V gene is TRBV20-1, the J gene TRBJ2-2, with D maybe TRBD2 (6 bases). The CDR3 has 16 amino acids. The V end lost 0 bases, the J end lost 4 bases, and 15 bases lay between the germline ends. Germline CDR1 reads DFQATT; CDR2 reads SNEGSKA (reference sequence). CDR3: CSARDRAGKGTGELFF. CDR3 DNA sequence: TGCAGTGCTAGAGATCGGGCGGGAAAAGGCACCGGGGAGCTGTTTTTT.

This clonotype was observed a few times. The chain couples TRBV29-1 to TRBJ2-7, with 13 bases aligning to TRBD2. After removal of 5 bases from V and 7 bases from J, the junction contained 17 bases not matched to a gene. This CDR3 contains 17 residues. The germline V gene encodes CDR1 SQVTM and CDR2 ANQGSEA. CDR3 sequence: CSVNGLAGVRGIGEQYF. The CDR3 region has the DNA TGCAGCGTTAACGGACTAGCGGGAGTGAGGGGTATTGGAGAGCAGTACTTC.

This chain uses TRBV7-2 with TRBJ2-7; D might be TRBD2 (5 bases). The germline V and J ends were trimmed by 1 base and 8 bases, with 21 bases remaining between them. Germline CDR1 reads SGHTA; CDR2 reads FQGNSA. The CDR3 loop spans 16 amino acids. The CDR3 DNA reads TGTGCCAGCAGCTTAGTTTGGGTGGGCCAAAGCGGAAAGCAGTACTTC. Its translation: CASSLVWVGQSGKQYF.

This clonotype showed up just a few times. The rearrangement joins TRBV28 to TRBJ2-7, with 8 bases identical to TRBD1. This CDR3 region has 18 residues. Losses at the gene ends were 10 bases for V and 6 bases for J; bases not matched to a gene: 26. Germline assignment: CDR1 MDHEN and CDR2 SYDVKM. CDR3 DNA: TGTGCCAACAGGACGTTAAGATATTATGACAGGGGTGAGGGCGAGCAGTACTTC. As protein: CANRTLRYYDRGEGEQYF. Full variable domain (rest looked up from reference TRBV28 and TRBJ2-7): DVKVTQSSRYLVKRTGEKVFLECVQDMDHENMFWYRQDPGLGLRLIYFSYDVKMKEKGDIPEGYSVSREKKERFSLILESASTNQTSMYLCANRTLRYYDRGEGEQYFGPGTRLTVT.

A few counts support this clonotype. The gene calls are TRBV4-1 and TRBJ1-5; D is ambiguous. CDR3 length: 13 amino acids. The V gene lost 5 bases and the J gene lost 5 bases, with 10 bases spanning the gap. Per the germline V gene, CDR1 is MGHRA and CDR2 is YSYEKL. CDR3 DNA sequence: TGCGCCAGCAGCTCCCAGGTGGATCAGCCCCAGCATTTT. Protein: CASSSQVDQPQHF.

This clonotype is a singleton in its sample. A read error may explain this, as a much larger clone is one base away. The CDR3 DNA reads TGTGCCAGCAGCTTCGGGTCAGTTAATGAAAAACTGTTTTTT. Protein: CASSFGSVNEKLFF. The chain recombines TRBV5-5 with TRBJ1-4; no clear D. This CDR3 contains 14 residues. V was cut by 2 bases and J by 4 bases, with 9 bases left in between. Germline V gene sequence: CDR1 SGHKS, CDR2 YYEKEE (reference sequence).

This clonotype appeared many times. The chain couples TRBV28 to TRBJ1-2, with 9 bases lining up with TRBD1. In germline, CDR1 is MDHEN, CDR2 SYDVKM. This CDR3 is built from 19 residues. Trimming took 4 bases from V and 8 from J; bases not matched to a gene: 23. The CDR3 here is CASSWAPYPLTGGAGGYTF. As DNA, the CDR3 is TGTGCCAGCAGTTGGGCGCCTTATCCCCTCACAGGGGGCGCGGGCGGCTACACCTTC.

This clonotype was detected many times. V and J are TRBV7-6 and TRBJ2-7; 10 nucleotides agree with TRBD1. V lost 5 bases to trimming and J lost 3 bases; unmatched junction nucleotides: 10. The CDR3 sequence is 16 residues long. CDR1 SGHVS and CDR2 FNYEAQ come from the germline V gene. Here the CDR3 reads CASSAFPRTGGYEQYF. CDR3 DNA sequence: TGTGCCAGCAGCGCCTTTCCAAGGACAGGGGGCTACGAGCAGTACTTC.

A few counts support this clonotype. The chain recombines TRBV4-2 with TRBJ2-1; D might be TRBD1 or TRBD2, each matching 6 bases. The CDR3 sequence is 14 residues long. The V gene lost 1 base and the J gene lost 7 bases, with 11 bases spanning the gap. Looked up from germline, CDR1 is LGHNA and CDR2 is YNFKEQ. CDR3 DNA: TGTGCCAGCAGCCAAGGGGGGGCTACTAATGAGCAGTTCTTC. It yields the protein CASSQGGATNEQFF.

The table lists this clonotype with many counts. V gene TRBV12-3 or TRBV12-4 combines with J gene TRBJ2-5; no definite D call. Deletions cut 4 bases from V and 5 bases from J, with 5 bases between. The CDR3 is 11 residues long. CDR3 DNA: TGTGCCAGCAGTTCGGTTGAGACCCAGTACTTC. It codes for CASSSVETQYF.

This clonotype was recorded many times. This chain connects TRBV10-3 to TRBJ2-7; D gene uncertain. Trimming cost V 4 bases and J 4 bases, with 8 bases left between them. Germline lookup yields CDR1 ENHRY and CDR2 SYGVKD. The CDR3 totals 12 residues. Written as DNA, the CDR3 is TGTGCCATCAGTGGTAACGGATACGAGCAGTACTTC. Translation: CAISGNGYEQYF.